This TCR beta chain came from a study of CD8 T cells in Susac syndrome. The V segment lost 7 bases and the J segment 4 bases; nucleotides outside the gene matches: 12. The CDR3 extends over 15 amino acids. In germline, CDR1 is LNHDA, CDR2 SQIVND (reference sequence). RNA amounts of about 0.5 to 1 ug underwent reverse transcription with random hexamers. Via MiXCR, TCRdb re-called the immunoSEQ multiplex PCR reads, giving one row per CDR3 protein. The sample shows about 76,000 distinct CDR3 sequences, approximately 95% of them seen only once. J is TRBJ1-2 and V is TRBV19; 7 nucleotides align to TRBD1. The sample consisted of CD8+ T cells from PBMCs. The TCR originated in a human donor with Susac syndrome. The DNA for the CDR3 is TGTGCCAGTACCAGACAGGGTGGTGCAAGCTATGGCTACACCTTC. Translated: CASTRQGGASYGYTF. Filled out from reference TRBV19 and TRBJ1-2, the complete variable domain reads DGGITQSPKYLFRKEGQNVTLSCEQNLNHDAMYWYRQDPGQGLRLIYYSQIVNDFQKGDIAEGYSVSREKKESFPLTVTSAQKNPTAFYLCASTRQGGASYGYTFGSGTRLTVV.